The entry below gives a single TCR beta chain sequence along with its context. The antigen is unknown. This sample also contains other DNA sequences that code for the same CDR3. Profiling relied on immunoSEQ multiplex PCR, and the TCRdb table lists in-frame clones only, not all of them. This sample has around 2,000,000 clones, with about 95% found just once. This sample was included in a study of shared clonotypes between healthy human individuals. For the study at large: Donor ages ranged 18 to 49 years: a couple of women, a few men. Study findings and constraints: The naive CD4 repertoires of several donors were compared, and about 5% of clonotypes were shared.

Naive CD8 populations comprised CD45RO-negative cells positively selected for CCR7, excluding terminally differentiated effector memory CD45RA+ cells. The donors were adults (healthy and HIV-negative) with no recent acute infections or vaccinations. Per germline, CDR1 SEHNR and CDR2 FQNEAQ (reference sequence). This CDR3 region has 13 residues. The germline V and J ends were trimmed by 4 bases and 0 bases, with 5 bases remaining between them. This receptor was identified in a young man in good health. Sample: naive CD8+ T cells sorted from blood. This rearrangement joins TRBV7-9 to TRBJ2-3; D is ambiguous. The CDR3 DNA reads TGTGCCAGCAGCTCGGCCAGCACAGATACGCAGTATTTT. Protein: CASSSASTDTQYF.